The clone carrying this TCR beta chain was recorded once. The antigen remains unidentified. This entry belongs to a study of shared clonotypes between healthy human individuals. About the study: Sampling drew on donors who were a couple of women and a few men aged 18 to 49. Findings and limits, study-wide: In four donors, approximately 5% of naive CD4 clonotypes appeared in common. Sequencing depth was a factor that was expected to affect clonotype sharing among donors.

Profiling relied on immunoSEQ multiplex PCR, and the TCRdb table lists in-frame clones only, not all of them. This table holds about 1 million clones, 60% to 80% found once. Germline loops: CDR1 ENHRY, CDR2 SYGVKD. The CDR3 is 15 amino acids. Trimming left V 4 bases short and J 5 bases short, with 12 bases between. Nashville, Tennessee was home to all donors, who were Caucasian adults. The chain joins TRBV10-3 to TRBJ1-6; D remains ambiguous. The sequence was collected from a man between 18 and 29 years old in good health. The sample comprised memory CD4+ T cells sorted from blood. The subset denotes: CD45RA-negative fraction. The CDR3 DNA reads TGTGCCATCAGTGTTGCCCACCCCAATAATTCACCCCTCCACTTT. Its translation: CAISVAHPNNSPLHF.